This is a list of T cell receptor beta chains from one sample in a study of vaccination and CD4 T cells after COVID-19. MiXCR, run by TCRdb on the PCR reads, gives a single entry per CDR3 protein. Altogether more than 15,000 distinct CDR3 sequences are present, 45% to 65% being singletons, with the ten largest covering roughly 32%. These receptors lack a known antigen. The material was cultured CD4+ T cells from blood, obtained after SARS-CoV-2 vaccination. The receptors derive from a human donor with COVID-19. Both conserved end residues are part of each CDR3. D genes are given only for firm matches. Rows may omit the clone size; those that give it use once, few, many or a size class.

V	D	J	size	DNA	CDR3
TRBV24-1	NA	TRBJ1-5	few	TGTGCCACCGCAAAAAATAGCAATCAGCCCCAGCATTTT	CATAKNSNQPQHF
TRBV30	NA	TRBJ2-5	NA	TGTGCCTGGAGGAGCTTCGGCCGGGCCGAAGAGACCCAGTACTTC	CAWRSFGRAEETQYF
TRBV11-2	NA	TRBJ2-5	NA	TGTGCCAGCAGCTTAAAGGGGGGTAGAGAGACCCAGTACTTC	CASSLKGGRETQYF
TRBV12-3/TRBV12-4	NA	TRBJ2-3	NA	TGTGCCAGCAGTTTGAAAAGGGGCACCGGTACGCAGTATTTT	CASSLKRGTGTQYF
TRBV7-9	TRBD1	TRBJ2-3	few	TGTGCCAGCAGCTCGGCCGGGACAGGGGATCCAGATACGCAGTATTTT	CASSSAGTGDPDTQYF
TRBV7-9	NA	TRBJ2-1	NA	TGTGCCAGCAGCTCCTTTGGTAATGAGCAGTTCTTC	CASSSFGNEQFF
TRBV7-8	NA	TRBJ1-2	NA	TGTGCCAGCAGCTTTTGGGACCTTCGCCAGGCCTATGGCTACACCTTC	CASSFWDLRQAYGYTF
TRBV5-4	TRBD2	TRBJ2-3	once	TGTGCCAGCAGCATCGGACTAGTACCAGATACGCAGTATTTT	CASSIGLVPDTQYF
TRBV20-1	TRBD2	TRBJ2-4	NA	TGCAGTGCTAGATCTACCGGGGGGGACATTCAGTACTTC	CSARSTGGDIQYF
TRBV11-1	NA	TRBJ1-5	NA	TGTGCCAGCAGCTTGGGGCAGCGAAGCAATCAGCCCCAGCATTTT	CASSLGQRSNQPQHF
TRBV6-1	NA	TRBJ1-2	NA	TGTGCCAGCCGCCCGGGGGGAGGGAACTATGGCTACACCTTC	CASRPGGGNYGYTF
TRBV20-1	TRBD2	TRBJ2-5	few	TGCAGTGCTAGAGATCCACTAGCGGGGGGCCGTGGGGAGACCCAGTACTTC	CSARDPLAGGRGETQYF
TRBV6-2/TRBV6-3	NA	TRBJ1-1	NA	TGTGCCAGCAGTTTTGGGGGGAACACTGAAGCTTTCTTT	CASSFGGNTEAFF
TRBV6-1	NA	TRBJ1-2	NA	TGTGCCAGCACCCTTAGTAAGGGGGATGGCTACACCTTC	CASTLSKGDGYTF
TRBV7-3	NA	TRBJ2-2	NA	TGTGCCAGCAGCTTACGGTCGGGGGGCGACACCGGGGAGCTGTTTTTT	CASSLRSGGDTGELFF
TRBV6-5	TRBD1	TRBJ2-7	NA	TGTGCCAGCAGTTACTCGATGTCAGGGGGTAGTTACGAGCAGTACTTC	CASSYSMSGGSYEQYF
TRBV11-2	TRBD1	TRBJ1-1	NA	TGTGCCAGCAGCCCAGGGGGGAGAAACACTGAAGCTTTCTTT	CASSPGGRNTEAFF
TRBV12-3/TRBV12-4	NA	TRBJ1-1	NA	TGTGCCAGCAGTAGAGGCAGGGCTCAAGCTGAAGCTTTCTTT	CASSRGRAQAEAFF
TRBV5-1	NA	TRBJ2-7	NA	TGCGCCAGCAGCTCTGGTCGGTCTCTAGCGCTTTCCTACGAGCAGTACTTC	CASSSGRSLALSYEQYF
TRBV6-1	NA	TRBJ1-1	few	TGTGCCAGCAGTAGGGGAACTGAAGCTTTCTTT	CASSRGTEAFF
TRBV20-1	TRBD2	TRBJ2-3	few	TGCAGTGCTAGAGGGGGCCTAGCGGGGCGTCGGTTAGATACGCAGTATTTT	CSARGGLAGRRLDTQYF
TRBV6-2/TRBV6-3	TRBD1	TRBJ1-1	NA	TGTGCCAGCATGTTCGGGACAGGGGGGACTGAAGCTTTCTTT	CASMFGTGGTEAFF
TRBV14	TRBD1	TRBJ1-6	NA	TGTGCCAGCAGCCAACGGACAGGGGTTGGTTCCTATAATTCACCCCTCCACTTT	CASSQRTGVGSYNSPLHF
TRBV20-1	NA	TRBJ1-2	medium-sized	TGCAGTGCTCCTCCGGGGGGGTTCAGCTATGGCTACACCTTC	CSAPPGGFSYGYTF
TRBV2	NA	TRBJ2-3	few	TGTGCCAGCAGGTCAAGGGAAGGGTACACAGATACGCAGTATTTT	CASRSREGYTDTQYF
TRBV20-1	NA	TRBJ2-3	once	TGCAGTGCCCCCCTGGCGGGGAGGACAGATACGCAGTATTTT	CSAPLAGRTDTQYF
TRBV6-2/TRBV6-3	NA	TRBJ1-2	few	TGTGCCAGCAGGGTTGACAGGACCTATGGCTACACCTTC	CASRVDRTYGYTF
TRBV11-2	NA	TRBJ2-3	NA	TGTGCCAGCAGCCCCTTGGCCTCAGATACGCAGTATTTT	CASSPLASDTQYF
TRBV19	NA	TRBJ2-7	once	TGTGCCAGTAGTCTCGCCTCGGGGGTCCACGAGCAGTACTTC	CASSLASGVHEQYF
TRBV20-1	NA	TRBJ1-2	NA	TGCAGTGCTAGAGGGAATGGCTACACCTTC	CSARGNGYTF
TRBV3-1	TRBD1	TRBJ2-1	NA	TGTGCCAGCAGCCCCCGCTCAGGGGGCAATGAGCAGTTCTTC	CASSPRSGGNEQFF
TRBV30	NA	TRBJ1-1	NA	TGTGCCTGGGGGAAAACATTGAACGCTGAAGCTTTCTTT	CAWGKTLNAEAFF
TRBV11-3	TRBD2	TRBJ2-3	NA	TGTGCCAGCAGCCCAGGACTAGCGGGGGGCTACACAGATACGCAGTATTTT	CASSPGLAGGYTDTQYF
TRBV15	NA	TRBJ1-3	NA	TGTGCCACCAGCAGAGCCGTCCCCACTGGAAACACCATATATTTT	CATSRAVPTGNTIYF
TRBV7-9	TRBD1	TRBJ1-6	NA	TGTACCAGCAGCTCCCCGGGACAGGGGGTAAATTCACCCCTCCACTTT	CTSSSPGQGVNSPLHF
TRBV6-1	NA	TRBJ1-2	NA	TGTGCCAGCAGAGGGGGGGGCGCAGTAAACTATGGCTACACCTTC	CASRGGGAVNYGYTF
TRBV12-3/TRBV12-4	NA	TRBJ2-7	once	TGTGCCAGCAGTCCAGGAGCGGTCACCTACGAGCAGTACTTC	CASSPGAVTYEQYF
TRBV7-2	TRBD2	TRBJ2-1	NA	TGTGCCAGCAGCCTAGAACCGCGGGGGTGGGATGAGCAGTTCTTC	CASSLEPRGWDEQFF
TRBV30	NA	TRBJ2-5	NA	TGTGCCTGGAGTGTGGGGAACCAAGAGACCCAGTACTTC	CAWSVGNQETQYF
TRBV6-1	NA	TRBJ2-2	NA	TGTGCCAGCAGTGAACTAAGGGGGTTGGGGGAGCTGTTTTTT	CASSELRGLGELFF
TRBV10-3	NA	TRBJ1-1	NA	TGTGCCATCAGTGAGTCGGTTGGGCTTGCGAACACTGAAGCTTTCTTT	CAISESVGLANTEAFF
TRBV4-3	NA	TRBJ2-3	NA	TGCGCCAGCAGCCAAGCGGTCCCAGATACGCAGTATTTT	CASSQAVPDTQYF
TRBV6-1	NA	TRBJ2-7	NA	TGTGCCAGCAGAGAACCAGGGAACGAGCAGTACTTC	CASREPGNEQYF
TRBV7-8	TRBD1	TRBJ1-2	NA	TGTGCCAGCAGCCTCAGGGGGACACAAGTCTATGGCTACACCTTC	CASSLRGTQVYGYTF
TRBV6-1	NA	TRBJ1-3	NA	TGTGCCAGCAGAGGGATGGACATCTCTGGAAACACCATATATTTT	CASRGMDISGNTIYF
TRBV7-2	NA	TRBJ2-5	NA	TGTGCCAGCAGCCCCGGTTTAGTCGGGGAGACCCAGTACTTC	CASSPGLVGETQYF
TRBV20-1	NA	TRBJ1-2	few	TGCAGTGCTCCCGGAAGACATGGCTACACCTTC	CSAPGRHGYTF
TRBV7-2	NA	TRBJ1-4	NA	TGTGCCAGCAGCTTAGGCCTTCTCCCGACAGGAGGGGAAAAACTGTTTTTT	CASSLGLLPTGGEKLFF
TRBV5-1	TRBD1	TRBJ2-7	few	TGCGCCAGCAGCTTGGAACAGGGGGTGTTCTACGAGCAGTACTTC	CASSLEQGVFYEQYF
TRBV5-1	NA	TRBJ2-5	NA	TGCGCCAGCAGCCCTAAGGGGCCACAAGAGACCCAGTACTTC	CASSPKGPQETQYF